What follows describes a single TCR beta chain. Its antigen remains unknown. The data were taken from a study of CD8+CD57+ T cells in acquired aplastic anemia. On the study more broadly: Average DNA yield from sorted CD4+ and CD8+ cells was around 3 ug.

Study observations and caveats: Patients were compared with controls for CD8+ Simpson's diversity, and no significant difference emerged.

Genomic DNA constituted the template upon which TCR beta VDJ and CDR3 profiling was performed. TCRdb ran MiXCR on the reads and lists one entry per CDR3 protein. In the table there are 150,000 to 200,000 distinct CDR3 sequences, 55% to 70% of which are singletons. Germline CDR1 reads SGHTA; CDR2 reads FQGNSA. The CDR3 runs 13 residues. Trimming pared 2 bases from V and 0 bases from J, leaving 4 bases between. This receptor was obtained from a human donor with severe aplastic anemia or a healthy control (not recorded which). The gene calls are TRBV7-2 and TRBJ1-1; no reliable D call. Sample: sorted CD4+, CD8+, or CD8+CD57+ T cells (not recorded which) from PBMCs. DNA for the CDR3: TGTGCCAGCAGCTTACAGGTGAACACTGAAGCTTTCTTT. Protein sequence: CASSLQVNTEAFF.